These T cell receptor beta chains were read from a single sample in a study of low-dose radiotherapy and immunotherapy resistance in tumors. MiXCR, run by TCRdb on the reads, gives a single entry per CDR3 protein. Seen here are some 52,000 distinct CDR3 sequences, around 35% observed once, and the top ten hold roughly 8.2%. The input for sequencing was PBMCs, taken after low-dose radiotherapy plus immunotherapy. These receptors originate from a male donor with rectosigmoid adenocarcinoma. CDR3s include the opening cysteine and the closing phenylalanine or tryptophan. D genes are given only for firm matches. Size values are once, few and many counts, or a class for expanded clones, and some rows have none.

cdr3_aa: CASSLGPAYNEQFF; cdr3_nt: TGTGCCAGCAGCTTAGGGCCGGCGTACAATGAGCAGTTCTTC; clone_size: many; j_call: TRBJ2-1; v_call: TRBV7-6; d_call: NA
cdr3_aa: CSVTGTDKNIQYF; cdr3_nt: TGCAGCGTCACCGGGACAGACAAAAACATTCAGTACTTC; clone_size: many; j_call: TRBJ2-4; v_call: TRBV29-1; d_call: TRBD1
cdr3_aa: CATSVGPSTNYGYTF; cdr3_nt: TGTGCCACCAGTGTGGGACCGTCGACTAACTATGGCTACACCTTC; clone_size: many; j_call: TRBJ1-2; v_call: TRBV24-1; d_call: NA
cdr3_aa: CASRSTGVSYEQYF; cdr3_nt: TGTGCCAGCAGAAGCACAGGGGTCTCCTACGAGCAGTACTTC; clone_size: NA; j_call: TRBJ2-7; v_call: TRBV6-1; d_call: TRBD1
cdr3_aa: CASSLVGDSYNEQFF; cdr3_nt: TGCGCCAGCAGCTTGGTTGGCGACTCCTACAATGAGCAGTTCTTC; clone_size: NA; j_call: TRBJ2-1; v_call: TRBV5-1; d_call: NA
cdr3_aa: CASSVSSGGRETQYF; cdr3_nt: TGTGCCAGCAGCGTAAGCTCCGGGGGGCGGGAGACCCAGTACTTC; clone_size: NA; j_call: TRBJ2-5; v_call: TRBV9; d_call: NA
cdr3_aa: CASSLGGLASQETQYF; cdr3_nt: TGTGCCAGCAGCTTAGGGGGGCTAGCGTCCCAAGAGACCCAGTACTTC; clone_size: NA; j_call: TRBJ2-5; v_call: TRBV11-2; d_call: NA
cdr3_aa: CSVEGDRTYEQYF; cdr3_nt: TGCAGCGTTGAAGGTGACAGGACCTACGAGCAGTACTTC; clone_size: many; j_call: TRBJ2-7; v_call: TRBV29-1; d_call: NA
cdr3_aa: CASRRSGGEQYF; cdr3_nt: TGTGCCAGCAGACGGTCAGGGGGCGAGCAGTACTTC; clone_size: NA; j_call: TRBJ2-7; v_call: TRBV28; d_call: TRBD1
cdr3_aa: CASSYKGGNQPQHF; cdr3_nt: TGTGCCAGCAGCTATAAGGGGGGCAATCAGCCCCAGCATTTT; clone_size: many; j_call: TRBJ1-5; v_call: TRBV7-2; d_call: NA
cdr3_aa: CASNHQRLSTHTQYF; cdr3_nt: TGTGCCAGCAACCATCAGAGACTTTCTACACATACGCAGTATTTT; clone_size: many; j_call: TRBJ2-3; v_call: TRBV12-3/TRBV12-4; d_call: NA
cdr3_aa: CASSSQRGEQYF; cdr3_nt: TGTGCCAGCAGTTCACAGCGAGGGGAGCAGTACTTC; clone_size: NA; j_call: TRBJ2-7; v_call: TRBV27; d_call: NA
cdr3_aa: CASSHGTSGPLTDTQYF; cdr3_nt: TGTGCCAGCAGCCATGGGACTAGCGGACCACTCACAGATACGCAGTATTTT; clone_size: many; j_call: TRBJ2-3; v_call: TRBV14; d_call: TRBD2
cdr3_aa: CASSLEGCGNQPQHF; cdr3_nt: TGTGCCAGCAGCTTAGAAGGGTGTGGGAATCAGCCCCAGCATTTT; clone_size: many; j_call: TRBJ1-5; v_call: TRBV7-4; d_call: NA
cdr3_aa: CASSSSLGGRPYEQYF; cdr3_nt: TGTGCCAGCAGCTCATCTCTGGGGGGAAGGCCCTACGAGCAGTACTTC; clone_size: many; j_call: TRBJ2-7; v_call: TRBV7-2; d_call: NA
cdr3_aa: CASSWEGTNQPQHF; cdr3_nt: TGTGCCAGTAGTTGGGAGGGGACGAATCAGCCCCAGCATTTT; clone_size: many; j_call: TRBJ1-5; v_call: TRBV19; d_call: NA
cdr3_aa: CASSLEGGATSYEQYF; cdr3_nt: TGCGCCAGCAGCTTGGAGGGGGGGGCCACCTCCTACGAGCAGTACTTC; clone_size: NA; j_call: TRBJ2-7; v_call: TRBV5-1; d_call: NA
cdr3_aa: CASSRTVEETQYF; cdr3_nt: TGTGCCAGTAGTAGGACGGTAGAAGAGACCCAGTACTTC; clone_size: many; j_call: TRBJ2-5; v_call: TRBV19; d_call: NA
cdr3_aa: CSAVGNFRTEQYF; cdr3_nt: TGCAGCGCCGTGGGTAATTTCAGAACCGAGCAGTACTTC; clone_size: many; j_call: TRBJ2-7; v_call: TRBV29-1; d_call: NA
cdr3_aa: CSAKGFAGNYGYTF; cdr3_nt: TGCAGTGCTAAGGGTTTCGCGGGAAACTATGGCTACACCTTC; clone_size: NA; j_call: TRBJ1-2; v_call: TRBV20-1; d_call: NA
cdr3_aa: CASSPPGQDIVGQFF; cdr3_nt: TGTGCCAGCAGCCCCCCGGGACAGGACATTGTGGGGCAGTTCTTC; clone_size: many; j_call: TRBJ2-1; v_call: TRBV5-4; d_call: TRBD1
cdr3_aa: CASKRQQSSYNEQFF; cdr3_nt: TGTGCCAGCAAACGCCAACAGAGCTCCTACAATGAGCAGTTCTTC; clone_size: NA; j_call: TRBJ2-1; v_call: TRBV2; d_call: NA
cdr3_aa: CASKGGGQTYEQYFGPGTEAFF; cdr3_nt: NA; clone_size: NA; j_call: TRBJ1-1; v_call: TRBV28; d_call: NA
cdr3_aa: CSGGGTSDSYEQYF; cdr3_nt: TGCAGTGGTGGCGGGACTAGCGACTCCTACGAGCAGTACTTC; clone_size: many; j_call: TRBJ2-7; v_call: TRBV20-1; d_call: TRBD2
cdr3_aa: CASSWALAASYNEQFF; cdr3_nt: TGTGCCAGCAGCTGGGCACTAGCGGCCTCCTACAATGAGCAGTTCTTC; clone_size: many; j_call: TRBJ2-1; v_call: TRBV12-3/TRBV12-4; d_call: TRBD2
cdr3_aa: CASRITDRAYGYTF; cdr3_nt: TGTGCCAGCAGGATAACGGACAGGGCTTATGGCTACACCTTC; clone_size: NA; j_call: TRBJ1-2; v_call: TRBV27; d_call: TRBD1
cdr3_aa: CASSQQGANYGYTF; cdr3_nt: TGTGCCAGCAGCCAACAGGGAGCTAACTATGGCTACACCTTC; clone_size: many; j_call: TRBJ1-2; v_call: TRBV12-3/TRBV12-4; d_call: NA
cdr3_aa: CSARNSGSYEQYF; cdr3_nt: TGCAGTGCTAGAAATAGCGGATCCTACGAGCAGTACTTC; clone_size: NA; j_call: TRBJ2-7; v_call: TRBV20-1; d_call: NA
cdr3_aa: CASSIRTSNTQYF; cdr3_nt: TGTGCCAGTAGTATCCGGACTAGCAATACGCAGTATTTT; clone_size: NA; j_call: TRBJ2-3; v_call: TRBV19; d_call: TRBD2
cdr3_aa: CASSHQTGNDRTYEQYF; cdr3_nt: TGCGCCAGCAGCCATCAAACAGGGAATGACAGAACCTACGAGCAGTACTTC; clone_size: few; j_call: TRBJ2-7; v_call: TRBV4-3; d_call: NA
cdr3_aa: CASRQGLAGADTQYF; cdr3_nt: TGCGCCAGCCGACAGGGACTAGCGGGAGCAGATACGCAGTATTTT; clone_size: many; j_call: TRBJ2-3; v_call: TRBV5-1; d_call: TRBD2
cdr3_aa: CASSLVLGAEAFF; cdr3_nt: TGTGCCAGCAGCTTAGTGCTGGGCGCTGAAGCTTTCTTT; clone_size: NA; j_call: TRBJ1-1; v_call: TRBV7-2; d_call: NA
cdr3_aa: CSAVTGAHTDTQYF; cdr3_nt: TGCAGTGCGGTAACAGGGGCTCACACAGATACGCAGTATTTT; clone_size: many; j_call: TRBJ2-3; v_call: TRBV20-1; d_call: TRBD1
cdr3_aa: CAWSRDRPFGYTF; cdr3_nt: TGTGCCTGGTCCCGGGACAGACCTTTTGGCTACACCTTC; clone_size: NA; j_call: TRBJ1-2; v_call: TRBV30; d_call: TRBD1
cdr3_aa: CASSLVGGSYNEQFF; cdr3_nt: TGTGCCAGCAGCTTGGTGGGGGGTTCCTACAATGAGCAGTTCTTC; clone_size: NA; j_call: TRBJ2-1; v_call: TRBV5-5; d_call: NA
cdr3_aa: CASPGQGSYEQYF; cdr3_nt: TGTGCCTCACCGGGACAGGGCTCCTACGAGCAGTACTTC; clone_size: many; j_call: TRBJ2-7; v_call: TRBV13; d_call: TRBD1
cdr3_aa: CASSLMGSGIYNEQFF; cdr3_nt: TGTGCCAGCAGCTTAATGGGGTCAGGGATCTACAATGAGCAGTTCTTC; clone_size: many; j_call: TRBJ2-1; v_call: TRBV7-3; d_call: NA
cdr3_aa: CASAEQVAGTDTQYF; cdr3_nt: TGTGCCAGCGCCGAGCAGGTAGCTGGCACAGATACGCAGTATTTT; clone_size: many; j_call: TRBJ2-3; v_call: TRBV12-3/TRBV12-4; d_call: NA
cdr3_aa: CASSLGGWSNQPQHF; cdr3_nt: TGTGCCAGCAGCTTAGGAGGGTGGAGCAATCAGCCCCAGCATTTT; clone_size: many; j_call: TRBJ1-5; v_call: TRBV7-2; d_call: NA
cdr3_aa: CASSLGTGGKETQYF; cdr3_nt: TGTGCTAGCAGCTTGGGGACAGGGGGCAAGGAGACCCAGTACTTC; clone_size: many; j_call: TRBJ2-5; v_call: TRBV7-7; d_call: TRBD1
cdr3_aa: CASSGLERSPNAGNTIYF; cdr3_nt: TGTGCCAGCAGTGGATTGGAGAGATCTCCCAACGCTGGAAACACCATATATTTT; clone_size: NA; j_call: TRBJ1-3; v_call: TRBV6-2/TRBV6-3; d_call: NA
cdr3_aa: CAAGQKETQYF; cdr3_nt: TGTGCCGCCGGACAGAAAGAGACCCAGTACTTC; clone_size: many; j_call: TRBJ2-5; v_call: TRBV28; d_call: NA
cdr3_aa: CASSPPGQSGSQYF; cdr3_nt: TGTGCCAGCTCACCTCCGGGACAGTCGGGTTCTCAGTACTTC; clone_size: many; j_call: TRBJ2-5; v_call: TRBV18; d_call: TRBD1
cdr3_aa: CASSPLGNTIYF; cdr3_nt: TGTGCCAGCAGTCCCCTTGGAAACACCATATATTTT; clone_size: many; j_call: TRBJ1-3; v_call: TRBV12-3/TRBV12-4; d_call: NA
cdr3_aa: CASRSGGQNIQYF; cdr3_nt: TGTGCCAGCAGGAGCGGGGGCCAAAACATTCAGTACTTC; clone_size: many; j_call: TRBJ2-4; v_call: TRBV12-3/TRBV12-4; d_call: TRBD2
cdr3_aa: CASFNSEELAGERETYNEQFF; cdr3_nt: TGCGCCAGTTTTAATTCGGAAGAACTAGCGGGAGAAAGGGAAACCTACAATGAGCAGTTCTTC; clone_size: many; j_call: TRBJ2-1; v_call: TRBV23-1; d_call: TRBD2
cdr3_aa: CSAKRQGLGYDEQYF; cdr3_nt: TGCAGCGCAAAAAGACAGGGATTGGGGTACGACGAGCAGTACTTC; clone_size: few; j_call: TRBJ2-7; v_call: TRBV29-1; d_call: TRBD1
cdr3_aa: CASRRTGAYEQYF; cdr3_nt: TGTGCCAGCAGGCGGACAGGAGCCTACGAGCAGTACTTC; clone_size: many; j_call: TRBJ2-7; v_call: TRBV2; d_call: TRBD1
cdr3_aa: CAWTAPGSYEQYF; cdr3_nt: TGTGCCTGGACCGCCCCGGGGTCCTACGAGCAGTACTTC; clone_size: many; j_call: TRBJ2-7; v_call: TRBV30; d_call: NA
cdr3_aa: CASSPDRVRSPLHF; cdr3_nt: TGTGCCAGCAGCCCTGACAGGGTGCGCTCACCCCTCCACTTT; clone_size: many; j_call: TRBJ1-6; v_call: TRBV7-9; d_call: TRBD1
cdr3_aa: CASSAVDSTYEQYF; cdr3_nt: TGTGCCAGCAGCGCCGTCGACAGTACTTACGAGCAGTACTTC; clone_size: many; j_call: TRBJ2-7; v_call: TRBV9; d_call: NA
cdr3_aa: CASSFGRQGLLEQYF; cdr3_nt: TGTGCCAGCAGCTTTGGCCGACAGGGACTTTTAGAGCAGTACTTC; clone_size: NA; j_call: TRBJ2-7; v_call: TRBV7-8; d_call: NA
cdr3_aa: CASSVVDGAGETQYF; cdr3_nt: TGTGCCAGCAGCGTAGTTGATGGGGCCGGGGAGACCCAGTACTTC; clone_size: many; j_call: TRBJ2-5; v_call: TRBV9; d_call: NA
cdr3_aa: CASSKRDSRTGELFF; cdr3_nt: TGCGCCAGCAGCAAAAGGGACTCCCGTACCGGGGAGCTGTTTTTT; clone_size: many; j_call: TRBJ2-2; v_call: TRBV5-1; d_call: NA
cdr3_aa: CASSVEGHSYNEQFF; cdr3_nt: TGTGCCAGCAGCGTAGAGGGGCACTCCTACAATGAGCAGTTCTTC; clone_size: many; j_call: TRBJ2-1; v_call: TRBV9; d_call: NA
cdr3_aa: CASRASGETQYF; cdr3_nt: TGTGCCAGCAGGGCTAGCGGGGAGACCCAGTACTTC; clone_size: many; j_call: TRBJ2-5; v_call: TRBV6-6; d_call: TRBD2
cdr3_aa: CASSRSRGHEQYF; cdr3_nt: TGTGCCAGCAGCCGCAGCAGGGGACACGAGCAGTACTTC; clone_size: many; j_call: TRBJ2-7; v_call: TRBV11-2; d_call: NA
cdr3_aa: CASSLERGDEFF; cdr3_nt: TGTGCCAGCAGCTTAGAGAGGGGGGATGAGTTCTTC; clone_size: NA; j_call: TRBJ2-1; v_call: TRBV7-9; d_call: NA
cdr3_aa: CASSLPVGQANTGELFF; cdr3_nt: TGCGCCAGCAGCTTGCCAGTAGGACAGGCTAACACCGGGGAGCTGTTTTTT; clone_size: many; j_call: TRBJ2-2; v_call: TRBV5-1; d_call: TRBD1
cdr3_aa: CASSSSGGAIDTQYF; cdr3_nt: TGTGCCAGCAGCTCGTCGGGGGGGGCCATCGATACGCAGTATTTT; clone_size: few; j_call: TRBJ2-3; v_call: TRBV7-9; d_call: TRBD2